This T cell receptor beta chain was captured by sequencing in a study of shared clonotypes between healthy human individuals. Across the whole study: A couple of female and a few male donors aged 18 to 49 were enrolled.

This clone appeared a few times. No antigen is known for it. Study observations and caveats: The sampled material consisted only of blood, and tissue repertoires are likely to differ.

Method: immunoSEQ multiplex PCR; TCRdb's copy keeps in-frame clones and lacks some. The data show roughly 500,000 clones, with over 65% seen just once and 10% to 15% held by the top ten. Germline values: CDR1 WNHNN, CDR2 SYGVQD (reference sequence). Trimming took 9 bases from V and 2 from J, leaving 7 bases between them. The CDR3 has 11 residues. Donors comprised healthy HIV-negative adults lacking recent acute infections or vaccinations. Specimen: PBMCs. The sequence was collected from a woman in her thirties or forties in good health. Some clones in this sample may be carry-over from other donors' samples. The chain carries TRBV10-1 and TRBJ2-5; D is uncertain. The CDR3 reads CARGIQETQYF. In DNA form, the CDR3 reads TGCGCCAGGGGGATTCAAGAGACCCAGTACTTC.